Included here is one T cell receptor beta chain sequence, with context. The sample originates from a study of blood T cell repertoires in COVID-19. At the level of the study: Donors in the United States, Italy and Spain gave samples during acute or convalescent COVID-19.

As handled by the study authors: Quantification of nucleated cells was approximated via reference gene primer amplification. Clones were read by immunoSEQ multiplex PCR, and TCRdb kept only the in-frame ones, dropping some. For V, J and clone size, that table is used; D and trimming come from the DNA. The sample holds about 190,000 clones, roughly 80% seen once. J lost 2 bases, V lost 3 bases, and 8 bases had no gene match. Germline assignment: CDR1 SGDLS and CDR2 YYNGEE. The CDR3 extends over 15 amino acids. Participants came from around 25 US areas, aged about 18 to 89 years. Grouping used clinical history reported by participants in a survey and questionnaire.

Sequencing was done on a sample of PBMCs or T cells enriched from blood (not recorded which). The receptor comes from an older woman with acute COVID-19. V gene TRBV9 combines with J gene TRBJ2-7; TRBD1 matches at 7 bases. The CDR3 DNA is TGTGCCAGCAGCGCCCCACGGGACAGTCCCTACGAGCAGTACTTC. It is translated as CASSAPRDSPYEQYF.